The source of this TCR beta chain is a study of T cell responses to AZD1222 COVID-19 vaccine (dated by TCRdb to the early 2020s). Regarding the complete study: AZD1222 recipients given second doses at about 4 weeks or at about 12 weeks were pooled, since spike-specific TCR depth and breadth were not found to differ between the two schedules. A total of just over 230 trial participants underwent TCR sequencing, of whom around 210 had received two doses of AZD1222 and some 26 had received two doses of the MenACWY control vaccine. Trial participants were enrolled into age subgroups of 18-55, 56-69 and 70-plus years, which contained approximately 150, 28 and 58 TCR-sequenced participants, respectively.

The CDR3 regions of human TCRbeta chains were subjected to immunosequencing. Turning to the authors' computational methods: TCRs in the repertoires were compared against a reference library of SARS-CoV-2-specific TCRs that had been generated with the MIRA antigen-specificity platform. Breadth meant the fraction of unique TCRs that were SARS-CoV-2-associated, whereas depth meant the fraction of total T cells that were SARS-CoV-2-associated. Using the MIRA data, every spike-specific TCR was mapped to the spike region that the TCR reacted to and assigned to either a CD4 or a CD8 class. Log10-transformed breadth and depth values were compared by one-way ANOVA with Sidak's multiple comparisons tests. In TCRdb, the immuneACCESS table is reduced to in-frame sequences with V and J assigned. These tables do not hold every clone; where another copy was compared, an unresolved V gene accounts for under half, and the others remain unexplained. Clone size and V and J calls were adopted from that table, with D and trimming inferred from the DNA. This sample is represented by some 150,000 clones; 93% of them were singletons. Under 2% of the sample belongs to the ten largest clones.

Overall study results and their limits: Most participants were white British and females outnumbered males, and the authors suggested that clonal diversity may have been underestimated. A significant rise in spike-specific TCR breadth and depth was observed after two AZD1222 doses relative to day 0 and relative to MenACWY recipients. Epitopes outside the regions mutated in the B.1.351 and B.1.1.7 variants were reportedly recognized by nearly half of the unique spike-specific TCRs. The whole spike protein was spanned by vaccine-associated CD4 TCRs, and dominant responses were seen in regions 160-218 and 743-854. Because no day 14 peak-response samples were available, repertoires were characterized only after the peak T cell response. In the small 56-69-year group, the increase in depth fell short of significance, most likely because of low power. Conclusions about previously exposed vaccinees are limited, since just five or six AZD1222 recipients were seropositive for SARS-CoV-2 at baseline.

Taken with the paper, the label for time point translates to: baseline before first vaccination. Vaccinee samples came from UK trials COV001 and COV002, including a single-blind randomized controlled phase 2/3 trial of AZD1222 (ChAdOx1 nCoV-19) in healthy adults. Trial participant PBMC samples were collected at day 0 and day 28 after the second dose for TCRbeta chain sequencing. Details on this clone: No antigen is known for it. No base qualities exist here, and no much larger clone lies one base off it.

V loses 3 bases, J loses 1 base, and the germline ends lie 12 bases apart. The CDR3 measures 15 amino acids from cysteine to phenylalanine. The entry retains the CDR3 DNA only, 45 bases that are in frame from base 1. CDR1 and CDR2 are read off the germline V gene (reference sequence) as SGHKS and YYEKEE. The starting material was peripheral blood, obtained on day 0 of AZD1222 vaccination. The rearranged chain carries TRBV5-5 and TRBJ2-3; too little of a D gene remains to name it. The sequence was obtained from an adult in good health. Read as DNA, the sequence is TGTGCCAGCAGCTGGTCTGGGCCCCGCACAGATACGCAGTATTTT. Its amino acids are CASSWSGPRTDTQYF. Reference TRBV5-5 and TRBJ2-3 genes cover what lies past the CDR3, so the full variable domain is DAGVTQSPTHLIKTRGQQVTLRCSPISGHKSVSWYQQVLGQGPQFIFQYYEKEERGRGNFPDRFSARQFPNYSSELNVNALLLGDSALYLCASSWSGPRTDTQYFGPGTRLTVL.